A few counts support the clone carrying this T cell receptor delta chain. This sample was taken from a study of gamma-delta chains in newborns, infants, children. Study information: Polyclonal expansion of innate γδ T cells after birth follows microbial exposure.

TCRdb ran CATT on the reads. The sample records roughly 14,000 delta-chain clones, 7.3% being singletons. Germline CDR1 and CDR2: GEAIGNYY and EKD. This CDR3 has 19 residues. V lost 0 bases and J lost 2, with 16 bases in between. This chain links TRDV2 with TRDJ3; D is perhaps TRDD3 (6 bases). The TCR was taken from a child who was a newborn, infant or young child, either healthy, febrile or measles-vaccinated (not recorded which). The sequencing sample was made of blood. Here the CDR3 reads CACDTWGLTGTWDTRQMFF. CDR3 sequence (DNA): TGTGCCTGTGACACCTGGGGATTGACGGGTACCTGGGACACCCGACAGATGTTTTTC.